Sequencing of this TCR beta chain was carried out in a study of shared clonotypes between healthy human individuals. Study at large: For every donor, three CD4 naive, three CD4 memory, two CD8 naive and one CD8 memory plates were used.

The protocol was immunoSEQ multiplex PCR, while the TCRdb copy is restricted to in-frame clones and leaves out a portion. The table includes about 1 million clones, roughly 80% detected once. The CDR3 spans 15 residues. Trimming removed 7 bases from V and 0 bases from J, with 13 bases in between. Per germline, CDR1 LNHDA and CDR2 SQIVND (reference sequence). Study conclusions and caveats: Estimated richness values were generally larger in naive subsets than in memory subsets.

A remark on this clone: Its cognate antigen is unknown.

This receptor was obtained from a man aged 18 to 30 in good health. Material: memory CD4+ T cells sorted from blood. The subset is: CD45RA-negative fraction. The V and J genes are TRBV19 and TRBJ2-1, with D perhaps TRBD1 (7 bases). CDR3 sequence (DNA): TGTGCCAGTACCCCAGGGGGGAGCTCCTACAATGAGCAGTTCTTC. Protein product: CASTPGGSSYNEQFF.